Sequencing of this T cell receptor beta chain was carried out in a study of T cells in Graves' hyperthyroidism and ophthalmopathy. Regions amplified from RNA transcripts were the TCR beta CDR3 regions. The HTBI set primed first-round TCR CDR3 RT-PCR. TCRdb redid the calling of the multiplex PCR reads with MiXCR, one entry per CDR3 protein. The sample lists approximately 510,000 distinct CDR3 sequences, around 50% seen once, with about 43% in the top ten. Germline values: CDR1 SGDLS, CDR2 YYNGEE. Deletions cut 7 bases from V and 4 bases from J, with 14 bases between. The CDR3 runs to 13 residues. This rearrangement joins TRBV9 to TRBJ1-2; D call uncertain. Sequencing input: peripheral blood or thyroid tissue (not recorded which). The sequence was obtained from an adult woman with Graves' disease, either hyperthyroidism or ophthalmopathy (not recorded which). CDR3 amino acids: CASLDLVGYGYTF. CDR3 nucleotide sequence: TGTGCCAGCTTAGATCTAGTCGGCTATGGCTACACCTTC.